This T cell receptor (beta chain) was identified during a study of blood T cell repertoires in COVID-19. Method: immunoSEQ multiplex PCR; TCRdb's copy keeps in-frame clones and lacks some. This table has nearly 35,000 clones, around 87% appearing once. This clone was recorded only once. The sequence was obtained from a human donor in a cohort sampled during active COVID-19. Sequenced input: peripheral blood.

CDR3 DNA: TGCGCCAGCAGATCTAAGGGGGCGAACACCGGGGAGCTGTTTTTT. As protein: CASRSKGANTGELFF. The chain carries TRBV4-3 and TRBJ2-2; TRBD1 is a possible D gene (6 bases). Germline lookup yields CDR1 LGHNA and CDR2 YSLEER. V lost 6 bases to trimming and J lost 0 bases, with 11 bases between them. The CDR3 loop spans 15 amino acids.